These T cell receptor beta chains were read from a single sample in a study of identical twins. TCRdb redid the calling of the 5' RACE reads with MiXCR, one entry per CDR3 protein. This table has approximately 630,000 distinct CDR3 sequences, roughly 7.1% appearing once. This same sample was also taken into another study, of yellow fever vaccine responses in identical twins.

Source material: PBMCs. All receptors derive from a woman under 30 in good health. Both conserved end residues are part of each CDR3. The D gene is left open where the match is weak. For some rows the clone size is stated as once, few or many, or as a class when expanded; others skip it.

cdr3_aa: CAISTTEKDSGANVLTF
cdr3_nt: TGTGCCATCAGTACGACAGAAAAAGACTCTGGGGCCAACGTCCTGACTTTC
v_call: TRBV10-3
j_call: TRBJ2-6
d_call: NA
clone_size: few

cdr3_aa: CASSRYRGDTQYF
cdr3_nt: TGTGCCAGCAGTCGATACAGGGGGGATACGCAGTATTTT
v_call: TRBV28
j_call: TRBJ2-3
d_call: TRBD1
clone_size: few

cdr3_aa: CASSQAVERNSPLHF
cdr3_nt: TGTGCCAGCAGCCAAGCAGTGGAAAGGAATTCACCCCTCCACTTT
v_call: TRBV4-2
j_call: TRBJ1-6
d_call: NA
clone_size: many

cdr3_aa: CASVGTSGTGELFF
cdr3_nt: TGCGCCAGCGTCGGGACTAGCGGGACCGGGGAGCTGTTTTTT
v_call: TRBV5-1
j_call: TRBJ2-2
d_call: TRBD2
clone_size: few

cdr3_aa: CCARQAPVLAGFEQYF
cdr3_nt: TGCTGTGCTAGGCAAGCTCCGGTGCTAGCGGGATTCGAGCAGTACTTC
v_call: TRBV20-1
j_call: TRBJ2-7
d_call: TRBD2
clone_size: once

cdr3_aa: CASSTGQGILNTEAFF
cdr3_nt: TGCGCCAGCAGCACCGGACAGGGGATTTTGAACACTGAAGCTTTCTTT
v_call: TRBV5-1
j_call: TRBJ1-1
d_call: TRBD1
clone_size: NA

cdr3_aa: CASSPQGPEWGQHF
cdr3_nt: TGTGCCAGCAGTCCACAGGGCCCCGAGTGGGGCCAGCATTTT
v_call: TRBV6-1
j_call: TRBJ1-5
d_call: NA
clone_size: few

cdr3_aa: CASSHTPGGGGYTF
cdr3_nt: TGTGCCAGCAGCCACACCCCAGGGGGCGGTGGCTACACCTTC
v_call: TRBV11-2
j_call: TRBJ1-2
d_call: TRBD1
clone_size: NA

cdr3_aa: CASSQAQVMNTEAFF
cdr3_nt: TGTGCCAGCAGCCAAGCCCAGGTTATGAACACTGAAGCTTTCTTT
v_call: TRBV3-1
j_call: TRBJ1-1
d_call: NA
clone_size: few

cdr3_aa: CASSFQGTNQETQYF
cdr3_nt: TGTGCCAGCAGTTTTCAGGGAACTAATCAAGAGACCCAGTACTTC
v_call: TRBV12-3/TRBV12-4
j_call: TRBJ2-5
d_call: NA
clone_size: few

cdr3_aa: CASSPRRSSRDGELFF
cdr3_nt: TGTGCCAGCAGTCCCCGGAGATCCTCCCGTGACGGGGAGCTGTTTTTT
v_call: TRBV12-3/TRBV12-4
j_call: TRBJ2-2
d_call: NA
clone_size: many

cdr3_aa: CAISESGPRDGETQYF
cdr3_nt: TGTGCCATCAGTGAGTCCGGGCCCCGAGACGGAGAGACCCAGTACTTC
v_call: TRBV10-3
j_call: TRBJ2-5
d_call: NA
clone_size: NA

cdr3_aa: CASSSMRSSYNEQFF
cdr3_nt: TGTGCCAGCAGCTCGATGAGGAGCTCCTACAATGAGCAGTTCTTC
v_call: TRBV5-6
j_call: TRBJ2-1
d_call: NA
clone_size: NA

cdr3_aa: CASSESSGSNTGELFF
cdr3_nt: TGTGCCAGCAGTGAATCCTCGGGTTCGAACACCGGGGAGCTGTTTTTT
v_call: TRBV6-1
j_call: TRBJ2-2
d_call: NA
clone_size: few

cdr3_aa: CASSSPSRPPDTQYF
cdr3_nt: TGTGCCAGCAGTTCACCATCCAGACCCCCAGATACGCAGTATTTT
v_call: TRBV27
j_call: TRBJ2-3
d_call: NA
clone_size: many

cdr3_aa: CASSQEAGGGALKTGELFF
cdr3_nt: TGTGCCAGCAGCCAAGAAGCTGGCGGGGGGGCGCTAAAAACCGGGGAGCTGTTTTTT
v_call: TRBV3-1
j_call: TRBJ2-2
d_call: TRBD2
clone_size: NA

cdr3_aa: CSARDSLSGPAYEQYF
cdr3_nt: TGCAGTGCTAGAGATTCCCTTAGCGGTCCTGCCTACGAGCAGTACTTC
v_call: TRBV20-1
j_call: TRBJ2-7
d_call: NA
clone_size: NA

cdr3_aa: CASSYTSGTDYGYTF
cdr3_nt: TGTGCCAGCAGTTACACTTCCGGGACAGACTATGGCTACACCTTC
v_call: TRBV6-2/TRBV6-3
j_call: TRBJ1-2
d_call: TRBD1
clone_size: few

cdr3_aa: CASSVAAGVQETQYF
cdr3_nt: TGTGCCAGCAGCGTTGCGGCAGGGGTACAAGAGACCCAGTACTTC
v_call: TRBV9
j_call: TRBJ2-5
d_call: NA
clone_size: many

cdr3_aa: CASSSGTGSGYTF
cdr3_nt: TGTGCCAGCAGTTCAGGGACAGGGAGTGGCTACACCTTC
v_call: TRBV12-3/TRBV12-4
j_call: TRBJ1-2
d_call: TRBD1
clone_size: many

cdr3_aa: CSATDHTDTQYF
cdr3_nt: TGCAGTGCTACCGACCACACAGATACGCAGTATTTT
v_call: TRBV20-1
j_call: TRBJ2-3
d_call: NA
clone_size: few

cdr3_aa: CASSQESWIAGGSTGELFF
cdr3_nt: TGCGCCAGCAGCCAAGAAAGCTGGATAGCGGGAGGTAGCACCGGGGAGCTGTTTTTT
v_call: TRBV4-1
j_call: TRBJ2-2
d_call: TRBD2
clone_size: many

cdr3_aa: CSATRDPGQFF
cdr3_nt: TGCAGCGCCACCAGGGACCCTGGGCAGTTCTTC
v_call: TRBV29-1
j_call: TRBJ2-1
d_call: NA
clone_size: many

cdr3_aa: CASSVDEANEKLFF
cdr3_nt: TGTGCCAGCAGTGTGGACGAAGCTAATGAAAAACTGTTTTTT
v_call: TRBV6-1
j_call: TRBJ1-4
d_call: NA
clone_size: few

cdr3_aa: CASSVAIQETQYF
cdr3_nt: TGTGCCAGCAGCGTAGCTATCCAAGAGACCCAGTACTTC
v_call: TRBV9
j_call: TRBJ2-5
d_call: NA
clone_size: NA

cdr3_aa: CASSSGTANSPLHF
cdr3_nt: TGTGCCAGCAGTTCGGGGACAGCTAATTCACCCCTCCACTTT
v_call: TRBV12-3/TRBV12-4
j_call: TRBJ1-6
d_call: TRBD1
clone_size: few

cdr3_aa: CASSPGGWDEQYF
cdr3_nt: TGTGCCAGCAGCCCTGGGGGGTGGGACGAGCAGTACTTC
v_call: TRBV11-2
j_call: TRBJ2-7
d_call: NA
clone_size: NA

cdr3_aa: CASGLQGAGANVLTF
cdr3_nt: TGTGCTAGTGGCCTGCAGGGGGCTGGGGCCAACGTCCTGACTTTC
v_call: TRBV12-5
j_call: TRBJ2-6
d_call: TRBD1
clone_size: NA

cdr3_aa: CASSLRGRAADTQYF
cdr3_nt: TGCGCCAGCAGCTTACGTGGGAGGGCCGCAGATACGCAGTATTTT
v_call: TRBV5-1
j_call: TRBJ2-3
d_call: TRBD2
clone_size: NA

cdr3_aa: CASSLAFTGEGAGELFF
cdr3_nt: TGTGCCAGCAGCTTAGCTTTTACAGGGGAAGGTGCCGGGGAGCTGTTTTTT
v_call: TRBV11-2
j_call: TRBJ2-2
d_call: TRBD1
clone_size: NA

cdr3_aa: CSARTSGGVNIQYF
cdr3_nt: TGCAGTGCTAGGACTAGCGGGGGAGTAAACATTCAGTACTTC
v_call: TRBV20-1
j_call: TRBJ2-4
d_call: TRBD2
clone_size: few